This TCR beta chain was sequenced for a study of T cell repertoires in cytomegalovirus infection. Study information: CMV epitopes in the study were HLA-C-restricted (recently identified) and HLA-B-restricted (well studied). Both a matching HLA type and CMV infection were indicated by public TCR beta signatures. General study findings and limits: Using cumulative public TCR beta family frequency, the authors identified those who carried CMV together with the relevant HLA. Clonotype analysis showed dominance of the ex vivo response by HLA-C-restricted CMV-specific TCR beta clonotypes.

Trimming left V 1 base short and J 7 bases short, with 8 bases between. The CDR3 is made up of 13 amino acids. Via MiXCR, TCRdb re-called the reads, giving one row per CDR3 protein. This sample carries roughly 500,000 distinct CDR3 sequences, 33% of them seen once, and the ten largest clones take roughly a sixth. A word on this clonotype: Its antigen is unidentified.

This specimen was cultured PBMCs, taken from culture after CMV antigen stimulation. The V gene is TRBV12-3 or TRBV12-4, the J gene TRBJ2-1, with D perhaps matching TRBD2 (6 bases). The TCR was taken from a human donor in good health (CMV status not recorded). Some clones in this sample may be carry-over from other donors' samples. The CDR3 nucleotides read TGTGCCAGCAGTTTAGGCGGGAAGAATGAGCAGTTCTTC. Translating gives CASSLGGKNEQFF.